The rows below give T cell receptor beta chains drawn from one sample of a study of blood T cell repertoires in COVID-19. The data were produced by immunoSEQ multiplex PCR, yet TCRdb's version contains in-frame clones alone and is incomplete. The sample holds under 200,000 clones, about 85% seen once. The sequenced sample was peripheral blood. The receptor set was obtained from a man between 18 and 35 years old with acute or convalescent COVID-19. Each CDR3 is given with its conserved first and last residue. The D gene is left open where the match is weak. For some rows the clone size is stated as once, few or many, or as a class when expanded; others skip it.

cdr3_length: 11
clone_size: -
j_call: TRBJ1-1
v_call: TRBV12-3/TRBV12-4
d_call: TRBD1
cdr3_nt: TGTGCCAGCAGCTCGACAGGGACCGCTTTCTTT
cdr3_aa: CASSSTGTAFF

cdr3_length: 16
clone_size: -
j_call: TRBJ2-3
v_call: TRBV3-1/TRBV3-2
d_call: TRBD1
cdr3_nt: TGTGCCAGCAGCCAACCAGGACAGGGGAGCACAGATACGCAGTATTTT
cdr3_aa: CASSQPGQGSTDTQYF

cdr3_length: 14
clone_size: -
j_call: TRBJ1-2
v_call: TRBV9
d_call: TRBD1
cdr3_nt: TGTGCCAGCAGCGGGGGACAGGATAACTATGGCTACACCTTC
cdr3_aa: CASSGGQDNYGYTF

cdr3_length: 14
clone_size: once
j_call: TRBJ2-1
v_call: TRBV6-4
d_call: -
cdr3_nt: TGTGCCAGCAGTGACTCCCCTACCGTCGGTGAGCAGTTCTTC
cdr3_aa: CASSDSPTVGEQFF

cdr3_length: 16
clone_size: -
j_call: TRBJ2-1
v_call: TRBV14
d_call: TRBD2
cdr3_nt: TGTGCCAGCAGCCGACAAGGACTAGCGGGGGGGAGTGAGCAGTTCTTC
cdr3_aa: CASSRQGLAGGSEQFF

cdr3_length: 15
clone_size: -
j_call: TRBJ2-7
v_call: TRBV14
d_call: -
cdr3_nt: TGTGCCAGCAGCCAAGTTCCGGGGGACGCCTACGAGCAGTACTTC
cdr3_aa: CASSQVPGDAYEQYF

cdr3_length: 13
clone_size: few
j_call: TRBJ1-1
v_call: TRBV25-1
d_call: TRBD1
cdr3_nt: TGTGCCAGCAGTGGGACAGGCATTACTGAAGCTTTCTTT
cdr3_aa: CASSGTGITEAFF

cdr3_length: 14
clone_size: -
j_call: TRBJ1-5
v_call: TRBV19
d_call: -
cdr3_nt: TGTGCCAGTAGTCTGCAGGGCTCGAATCAGCCCCAGCATTTT
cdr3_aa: CASSLQGSNQPQHF

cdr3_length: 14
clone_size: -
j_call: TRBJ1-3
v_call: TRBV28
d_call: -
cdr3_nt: TGTGCCAGCAGTTCTACAGTCTCTGGAAACACCATATATTTT
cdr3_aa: CASSSTVSGNTIYF

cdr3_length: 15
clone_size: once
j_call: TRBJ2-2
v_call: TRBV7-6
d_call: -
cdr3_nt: TGTGCCAGCAGCCGAGTAGGACAGAACACCGGGGAGCTGTTTTTT
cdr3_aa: CASSRVGQNTGELFF

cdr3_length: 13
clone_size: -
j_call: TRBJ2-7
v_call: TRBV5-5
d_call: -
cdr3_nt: TGTGCCAGCAGCTTCCAGGGGGGTTACGAGCAGTACTTC
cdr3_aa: CASSFQGGYEQYF

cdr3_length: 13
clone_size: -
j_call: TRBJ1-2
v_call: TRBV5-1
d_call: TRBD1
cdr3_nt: TGCGCCAGCAGCCTGGGACAGGGGCAAGGCTACACCTTC
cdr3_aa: CASSLGQGQGYTF

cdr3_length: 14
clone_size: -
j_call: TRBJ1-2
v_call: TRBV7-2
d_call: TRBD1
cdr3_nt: TGTGCCAGCAGCCAGACAGGGGGCAGATACGGCTACACCTTC
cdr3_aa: CASSQTGGRYGYTF

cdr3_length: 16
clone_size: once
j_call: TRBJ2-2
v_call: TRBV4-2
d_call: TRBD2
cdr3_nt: TGTGCCAGCAGGGGGACTAGCGGGGCGTACACCGGGGAGCTGTTTTTT
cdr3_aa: CASRGTSGAYTGELFF

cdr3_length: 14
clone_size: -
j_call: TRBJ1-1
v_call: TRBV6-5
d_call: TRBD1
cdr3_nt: TGTGCCAGCAGGGACAGGGGCGAATTCACTGAAGCTTTCTTT
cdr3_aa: CASRDRGEFTEAFF

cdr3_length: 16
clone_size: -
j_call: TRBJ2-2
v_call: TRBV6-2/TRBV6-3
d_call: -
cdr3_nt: TGTGCCAGCAGCCCTCCGGCGGGCGCTCTTACCGGGGAGCTGTTTTTT
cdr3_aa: CASSPPAGALTGELFF

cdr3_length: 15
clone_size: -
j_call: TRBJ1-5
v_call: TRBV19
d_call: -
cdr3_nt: TGTGCCAGTAGTATAACACAGGGAGGCAATCAGCCCCAGCATTTT
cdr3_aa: CASSITQGGNQPQHF

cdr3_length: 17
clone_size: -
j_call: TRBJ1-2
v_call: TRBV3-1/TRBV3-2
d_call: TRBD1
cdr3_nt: TGTGCCAGCAGCCAGCCTTCGACAGGGCGAGGGACCTATGGCTACACCTTC
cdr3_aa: CASSQPSTGRGTYGYTF

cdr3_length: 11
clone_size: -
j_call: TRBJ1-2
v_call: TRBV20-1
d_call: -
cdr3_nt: TGCAGTGCCAAGACTTGGGATGGCTACACCTTC
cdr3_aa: CSAKTWDGYTF

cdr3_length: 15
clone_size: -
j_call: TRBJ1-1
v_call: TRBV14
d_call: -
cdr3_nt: TGTGCCAGCAGACTGACGAAGGGACAGAACACTGAAGCTTTCTTT
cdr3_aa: CASRLTKGQNTEAFF

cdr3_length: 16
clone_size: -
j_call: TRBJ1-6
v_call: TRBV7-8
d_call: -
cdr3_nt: TGTGCCAGCAGCGCCCAGGGGAGCTCCTATAATTCACCCCTCCACTTT
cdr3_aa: CASSAQGSSYNSPLHF

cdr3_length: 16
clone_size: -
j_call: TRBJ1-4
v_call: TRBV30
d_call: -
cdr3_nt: TGTGCCTGGAGTGTACTGGCGGCCCCAACTAATGAAAAACTGTTTTTT
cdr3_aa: CAWSVLAAPTNEKLFF

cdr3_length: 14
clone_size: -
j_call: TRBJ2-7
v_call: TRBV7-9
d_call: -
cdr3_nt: TGTGCCAGCAGCTTAGGGGTAGGGGCAGCCGAGCAGTACTTC
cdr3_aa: CASSLGVGAAEQYF

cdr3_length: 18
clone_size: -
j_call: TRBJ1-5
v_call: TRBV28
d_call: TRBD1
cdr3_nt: TGTGCCAGCACCTCCGGGACAGGGGGCCCCTATAGCAATCAGCCCCAGCATTTT
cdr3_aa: CASTSGTGGPYSNQPQHF

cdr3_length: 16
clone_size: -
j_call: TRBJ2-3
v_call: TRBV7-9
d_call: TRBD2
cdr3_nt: TGTGCCAGCAGCGCCGGACTAGCCCAATACACAGATACGCAGTATTTT
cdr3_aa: CASSAGLAQYTDTQYF

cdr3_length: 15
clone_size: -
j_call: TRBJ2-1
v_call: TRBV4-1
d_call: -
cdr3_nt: TGCGCCAGCAGCCAATTTATCCGGGAAGGCAATGAGCAGTTCTTC
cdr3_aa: CASSQFIREGNEQFF

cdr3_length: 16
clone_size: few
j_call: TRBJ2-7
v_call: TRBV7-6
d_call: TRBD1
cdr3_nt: TGTGCCAGCAGCTACAGGACAGGGGCCACGTTCTACGAGCAGTACTTC
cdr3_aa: CASSYRTGATFYEQYF

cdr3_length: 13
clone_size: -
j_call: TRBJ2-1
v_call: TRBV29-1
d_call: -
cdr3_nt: TGCAGCGTTGCTGAGACAGTCTACAATGAGCAGTTCTTC
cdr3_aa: CSVAETVYNEQFF

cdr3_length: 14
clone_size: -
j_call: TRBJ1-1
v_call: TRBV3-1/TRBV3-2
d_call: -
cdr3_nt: TGTGCCAGCACCCCCTCACAGGGTTACACTGAAGCTTTCTTT
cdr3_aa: CASTPSQGYTEAFF

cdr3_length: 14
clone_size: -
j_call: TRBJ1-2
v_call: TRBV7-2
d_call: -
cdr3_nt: TGTGCCAGCAGCCAGAACCGGGGGGCGGGAGGCTACACCTTC
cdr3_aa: CASSQNRGAGGYTF

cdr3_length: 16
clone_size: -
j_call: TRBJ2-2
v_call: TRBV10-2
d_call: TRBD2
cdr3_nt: TGCGCCAGCCGCAGAGCGGGGGGATCGAACACCGGGGAGCTGTTTTTT
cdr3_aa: CASRRAGGSNTGELFF

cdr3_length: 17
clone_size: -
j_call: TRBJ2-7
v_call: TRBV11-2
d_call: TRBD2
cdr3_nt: TGTGCCAGCAGCTTAGAGCTGGGAGGGCTGTTATCCTACGAGCAGTACTTC
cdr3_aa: CASSLELGGLLSYEQYF

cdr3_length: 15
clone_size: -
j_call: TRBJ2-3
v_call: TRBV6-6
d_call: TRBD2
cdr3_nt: TGTGCCAGCAGTCCCGGACTAGCGGGCACAGATACGCAGTATTTT
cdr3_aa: CASSPGLAGTDTQYF

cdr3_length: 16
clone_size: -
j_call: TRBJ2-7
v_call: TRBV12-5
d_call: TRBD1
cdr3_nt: TGTGCTAGTGGTTTGGGCGGGACAGGGCAATCCTACGAGCAGTACTTC
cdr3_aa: CASGLGGTGQSYEQYF

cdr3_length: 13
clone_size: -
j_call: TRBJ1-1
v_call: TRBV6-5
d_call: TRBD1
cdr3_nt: TGTGCCAGCAGTTGGGACAGCGCCAACGGAGCTTTCTTT
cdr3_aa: CASSWDSANGAFF

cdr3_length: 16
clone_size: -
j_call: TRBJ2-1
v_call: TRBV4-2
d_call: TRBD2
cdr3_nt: TGTGCCAGCAGGAAGATACTAGCGGAGGCCCGGAATGAGCAGTTCTTC
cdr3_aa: CASRKILAEARNEQFF

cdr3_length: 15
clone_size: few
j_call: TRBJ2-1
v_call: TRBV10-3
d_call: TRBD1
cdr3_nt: TGTGCCATCACCAGGGACAGGGGACGTGACAATGAGCAGTTCTTC
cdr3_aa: CAITRDRGRDNEQFF

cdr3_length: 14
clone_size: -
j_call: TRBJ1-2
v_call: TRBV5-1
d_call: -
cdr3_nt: TGCGCCAGCAGCTCCGGTGAGGCTTACTATGGCTACACCTTC
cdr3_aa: CASSSGEAYYGYTF

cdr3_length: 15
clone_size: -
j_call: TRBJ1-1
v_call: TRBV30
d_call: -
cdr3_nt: TGTGCCTGGAGTGTATTGGGGCTTTGGAACACTGAAGCTTTCTTT
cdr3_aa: CAWSVLGLWNTEAFF

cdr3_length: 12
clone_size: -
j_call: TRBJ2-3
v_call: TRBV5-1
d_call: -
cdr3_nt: TGCGCCAGCAGCTTTTCAACAGATACGCAGTATTTT
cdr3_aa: CASSFSTDTQYF

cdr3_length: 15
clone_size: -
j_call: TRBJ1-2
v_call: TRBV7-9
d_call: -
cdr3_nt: TGTGCCAGCAGCCATCCCGGTTGGGACTACTGGAGCTACACCTTC
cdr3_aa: CASSHPGWDYWSYTF